Listed below are T cell receptor beta chains from one sample, sequenced in a study of blood T cell repertoires in COVID-19. The repertoire was sequenced with immunoSEQ multiplex PCR; TCRdb's copy has only in-frame clones and lacks some. The data hold 150,000 to 200,000 clones, with approximately 92% observed a single time. Sequenced: peripheral blood. The receptor source for this set is a man aged 25-40 years with COVID-19, enrolled during active disease. The CDR3 runs from the conserved cysteine through the conserved F or W. A D gene is named only where the DNA matches it firmly. The size of a clone is reported for some rows only, either as once, few or many, or as a class for expanded clones.

D: -; J: TRBJ2-7; V: TRBV7-9; size: few; CDR3: CASSLGRMSADYEQYF; DNA: TGTGCCAGCAGCTTAGGGAGAATGTCAGCCGACTACGAGCAGTACTTC
D: -; J: TRBJ1-6; V: TRBV4-1; size: -; CDR3: CASSQEGQGDSPLHF; DNA: TGCGCCAGCAGCCAAGAGGGGCAGGGTGATTCACCCCTCCACTTT
D: -; J: TRBJ2-7; V: TRBV28; size: -; CDR3: CASSFQDRRDF; DNA: TGTGCCAGCAGTTTTCAGGATCGGCGGGACTTC
D: TRBD1; J: TRBJ1-6; V: TRBV19; size: once; CDR3: CASSPQDRANSPLHF; DNA: TGTGCCAGTAGTCCCCAGGACAGGGCGAATTCACCCCTCCACTTT
D: TRBD2; J: TRBJ2-3; V: TRBV6-5; size: -; CDR3: CASSFRIAGGTDTQYF; DNA: TGTGCCAGCAGTTTTCGAATAGCGGGGGGCACAGATACGCAGTATTTT
D: TRBD1; J: TRBJ1-5; V: TRBV7-2; size: -; CDR3: CASSSGQGSQPQHF; DNA: TGTGCCAGCAGCTCCGGACAGGGCAGTCAGCCCCAGCATTTT
D: -; J: TRBJ2-7; V: TRBV7-2; size: once; CDR3: CASSTHLRRGPSGKEQYF; DNA: TGTGCCAGCAGCACGCACCTACGACGGGGTCCCTCGGGTAAGGAGCAGTACTTC
D: TRBD1; J: TRBJ1-6; V: TRBV2; size: -; CDR3: CASTPRQGGNSPLHF; DNA: TGTGCCAGCACCCCGAGACAGGGAGGTAATTCACCCCTCCACTTT
D: TRBD1; J: TRBJ1-1; V: TRBV7-9; size: -; CDR3: CASSSTGWGNTEAFF; DNA: TGTGCCAGCAGCTCGACAGGGTGGGGGAACACTGAAGCTTTCTTT
D: TRBD1; J: TRBJ1-2; V: TRBV12-3/TRBV12-4; size: -; CDR3: CASSLTGESGYTF; DNA: TGTGCCAGCAGTTTGACAGGGGAATCTGGCTACACCTTC
D: TRBD1; J: TRBJ1-6; V: TRBV6-5; size: -; CDR3: CASSYRQGHSPLHF; DNA: TGTGCCAGCAGTTACAGACAGGGCCATTCACCCCTCCACTTT
D: TRBD1; J: TRBJ1-2; V: TRBV18; size: -; CDR3: CASSTIRTGPGYGYTF; DNA: TGTGCCAGCTCAACGATTAGGACAGGGCCCGGCTATGGCTACACCTTC
D: TRBD1; J: TRBJ2-3; V: TRBV19; size: -; CDR3: CASSISRAGGDTQYF; DNA: TGTGCCAGTAGTATCAGCAGGGCAGGGGGAGATACGCAGTATTTT
D: TRBD2; J: TRBJ2-1; V: TRBV6-5; size: once; CDR3: CASRSEAGVEFF; DNA: TGTGCCAGCAGGTCTGAGGCGGGAGTGGAGTTCTTC
D: -; J: TRBJ2-7; V: TRBV5-5; size: -; CDR3: CASSFFRRSSYEQYF; DNA: TGTGCCAGCAGCTTCTTCCGCCGTAGCTCCTACGAGCAGTACTTC
D: TRBD1; J: TRBJ1-2; V: TRBV7-2; size: -; CDR3: CASSARTGALDYTF; DNA: TGTGCCAGCAGCGCCCGTACAGGGGCCCTGGACTACACCTTC
D: TRBD1; J: TRBJ1-2; V: TRBV7-9; size: -; CDR3: CASSLWDRANYGYTF; DNA: TGTGCCAGCAGCTTATGGGACAGAGCTAACTATGGCTACACCTTC
D: -; J: TRBJ2-3; V: TRBV24-1; size: -; CDR3: CATSDFPGLSDTQYF; DNA: TGTGCCACCAGTGATTTCCCCGGGTTGTCGGATACGCAGTATTTT
D: -; J: TRBJ1-2; V: TRBV4-1; size: -; CDR3: CASSQGRQGKRNGYTF; DNA: TGCGCCAGCAGCCAAGGTCGGCAGGGGAAAAGGAATGGCTACACCTTC
D: -; J: TRBJ1-5; V: TRBV5-1; size: -; CDR3: CASSPWGAVDVNQPQHF; DNA: TGCGCCAGCAGCCCTTGGGGCGCCGTTGATGTCAATCAGCCCCAGCATTTT
D: TRBD1; J: TRBJ2-4; V: TRBV27; size: once; CDR3: CASSFNRAGGNIQYF; DNA: TGTGCCAGCAGTTTTAACCGAGCAGGGGGAAACATTCAGTACTTC
D: -; J: TRBJ1-1; V: TRBV12-3/TRBV12-4; size: -; CDR3: CASSFSRNTEAFF; DNA: TGTGCCAGCAGTTTCTCCCGGAACACTGAAGCTTTCTTT
D: -; J: TRBJ1-1; V: TRBV7-2; size: -; CDR3: CASSLTGDTEAFF; DNA: TGTGCCAGCAGCTTGACGGGGGACACTGAAGCTTTCTTT
D: -; J: TRBJ2-7; V: TRBV28; size: -; CDR3: CASTAPGRGSAFSYEQYF; DNA: TGTGCCAGCACCGCCCCAGGGCGGGGTAGCGCCTTCTCCTACGAGCAGTACTTC
D: TRBD1; J: TRBJ2-2; V: TRBV6-2/TRBV6-3; size: -; CDR3: CASSPRQGVAGELFF; DNA: TGTGCCAGCAGTCCCAGGCAGGGGGTGGCCGGGGAGCTGTTTTTT
D: -; J: TRBJ2-5; V: TRBV2; size: -; CDR3: CASSELRETQYF; DNA: TGTGCCAGCAGTGAATTGCGAGAGACCCAGTACTTC
D: -; J: TRBJ2-1; V: TRBV4-1; size: -; CDR3: CASSLDSYNEQFF; DNA: TGCGCCAGCTCACTAGACTCCTACAATGAGCAGTTCTTC
D: -; J: TRBJ2-2; V: TRBV10-3; size: -; CDR3: CAISAGSANTGELFF; DNA: TGTGCCATCAGTGCCGGGAGCGCGAACACCGGGGAGCTGTTTTTT
D: -; J: TRBJ1-3; V: TRBV7-9; size: -; CDR3: CASSLSHTIGTGNTIYF; DNA: TGTGCCAGCAGCTTATCCCACACGATTGGTACTGGAAACACCATATATTTT
D: -; J: TRBJ2-2; V: TRBV21-1; size: -; CDR3: CASSKVSQGMGWEDLAGELFF; DNA: TGTGCCAGCAGCAAAGTTTCGCAGGGTATGGGGTGGGAGGACTTGGCCGGGGAGCTGTTTTTT
D: -; J: TRBJ2-7; V: TRBV6-2/TRBV6-3; size: -; CDR3: CASSYEGGYEQYF; DNA: TGTGCCAGCAGTTACGAAGGGGGCTACGAGCAGTACTTC
D: TRBD2; J: TRBJ2-1; V: TRBV5-4; size: -; CDR3: CASSLVSGRDEQFF; DNA: TGTGCCAGCAGCTTGGTTAGCGGGAGGGATGAGCAGTTCTTC
D: TRBD2; J: TRBJ2-3; V: TRBV7-9; size: once; CDR3: CASSSDGTSGDETQYF; DNA: TGTGCCAGCAGCTCCGACGGGACTAGCGGGGATGAGACGCAGTATTTT
D: TRBD1; J: TRBJ1-2; V: TRBV7-9; size: -; CDR3: CASSPGTGGLLKGYTF; DNA: TGTGCCAGCAGCCCCGGGACAGGGGGCCTCCTTAAGGGCTACACCTTC
D: TRBD2; J: TRBJ2-1; V: TRBV11-2; size: -; CDR3: CASSLLAGGSYNEQFF; DNA: TGTGCCAGCAGCTTACTAGCGGGGGGCTCCTACAATGAGCAGTTCTTC
D: TRBD1; J: TRBJ1-3; V: TRBV5-1; size: -; CDR3: CASSQPGQGGGNSGNTIYF; DNA: TGCGCCAGCAGCCAACCGGGACAGGGAGGCGGGAATTCTGGAAACACCATATATTTT
D: -; J: TRBJ2-1; V: TRBV27; size: once; CDR3: CASSLSSVLGNEQFF; DNA: TGTGCCAGCAGTTTATCGAGCGTCCTAGGAAATGAGCAGTTCTTC